This is a list of T cell receptor beta chains from one sample in a study of regulatory T cells in long-lasting Graves disease. TCRdb recomputed calls from the multiplex PCR reads with MiXCR, one row per CDR3 protein. Of 400,000 to 500,000 distinct CDR3 sequences in the sample, around 15% were seen once. The sample was also reused in another study, on T cells in Graves' hyperthyroidism and ophthalmopathy.

Sequenced here: peripheral blood mononuclear cells (PBMCs), sampled at new diagnosis, from a patient treated with antithyroid drugs. The receptors derive from a woman in her forties or fifties with Graves disease. CDR3s include the opening cysteine and the closing phenylalanine or tryptophan. Each record gives: clone size, D gene, J gene, V gene, CDR3 DNA, CDR3 protein. D genes are given only for firm matches. Clone size is shown for a subset of rows, as once, few, many or a class of expanded clone.

.,TRBD2,TRBJ2-1,TRBV7-9,TGTGCCAGCATTGGGGGGCTAGCGGGAGTATTCTGGGTCTTCAATGAGCAGTTCTTC,CASIGGLAGVFWVFNEQFF
many,.,TRBJ1-5,TRBV27,TGTGCCAGCAGTTTATCGGGACCCTACGAGAGCAATCAGCCCCAGCATTTT,CASSLSGPYESNQPQHF
many,.,TRBJ2-2,TRBV27,TGTGCCAGCACCCCAGGGGCTCCGAACACCGGGGAGCTGTTTTTT,CASTPGAPNTGELFF
.,.,TRBJ2-7,TRBV12-3/TRBV12-4,TGTGCCAGCAGTTACGCGGGTCACTACGAGCAGTACTTC,CASSYAGHYEQYF
.,TRBD2,TRBJ2-1,TRBV5-6,TGTGCCAGCAGCTTTACTAGCGGGGAAAATGAGCAGTTCTTC,CASSFTSGENEQFF
few,.,TRBJ2-7,TRBV3-1,TGTGCCAGCAGCCAAGAGAGGGGTTCCTACGAGCAGTACTTC,CASSQERGSYEQYF
.,.,TRBJ2-7,TRBV5-6,TGTGCCAGCAGCTTGCGCGTTGGGATTGCGGAGGGGATGTACGAGGAGTACTTC,CASSLRVGIAEGMYEEYF
.,.,TRBJ2-5,TRBV5-1,TGCGCCAGCTGGGCTGGCTCAGAGACCCAGTACTTC,CASWAGSETQYF
many,.,TRBJ2-7,TRBV11-2,TGTGCCAGCAGCGCGGTAACGGGAGAAACTTACGAGCAGTACTTC,CASSAVTGETYEQYF
many,.,TRBJ2-7,TRBV2,TGTGCCAGCGATGAGAGTGGCGAGCAGTACTTC,CASDESGEQYF
few,TRBD1,TRBJ2-7,TRBV9,TGTGCCAGCAGCTCTAGCCCCGGGACAGGGCACAACGAGCAGTACTTC,CASSSSPGTGHNEQYF
.,.,TRBJ2-1,TRBV6-2/TRBV6-3,TGTGCCAGCAGTGCGACAGGCTACAATGAGCAGTTCTTC,CASSATGYNEQFF
many,TRBD1,TRBJ2-7,TRBV28,TGTGCCAGCGAGGGACAGGGAAGAAGTTACGAGCAGTACTTC,CASEGQGRSYEQYF
many,.,TRBJ2-1,TRBV6-5,TGTGCCAGCAGTTACGGGTTCGGGACTCGATACAATGAGCAGTTCTTC,CASSYGFGTRYNEQFF
.,.,TRBJ1-2,TRBV5-5,TGTGCCAGCAGCTTGGCCGGGACACCTAACTATGGCTACACCTTC,CASSLAGTPNYGYTF
.,TRBD1,TRBJ2-7,TRBV6-4,TGTGCCAGGGAGACAGGGATTGGCCCTAACTACGAGCAGTACTTC,CARETGIGPNYEQYF
.,.,TRBJ2-1,TRBV5-1,TGCGCCAGCAGCTTGACACACAATGAGCAGTTCTTC,CASSLTHNEQFF
few,.,TRBJ2-7,TRBV29-1,TGCAGCGTTGCCTTTTGGGGACCGGACGGTTACGAGCAGTACTTC,CSVAFWGPDGYEQYF
few,TRBD1,TRBJ1-1,TRBV10-3,TGTGCCATCAGTCCACTGTGGGGACAGGGGTACTCTGAAGCTTTCTTT,CAISPLWGQGYSEAFF
.,.,TRBJ2-3,TRBV5-1,TGCGCCAGCAGCTTAGGCTCTCGAGCAGATACGCAGTATTTT,CASSLGSRADTQYF
many,.,TRBJ2-2,TRBV7-9,TGTGCCAGCAGCTACGATCCCAGCGGCCAATCCGGGGAGCTGTTTTTT,CASSYDPSGQSGELFF
many,TRBD1,TRBJ2-7,TRBV28,TGTGCCAGCAGGGAGGGACAGGGTTACGAGCAGTACTTC,CASREGQGYEQYF
.,.,TRBJ2-2,TRBV28,TGTGCCAGCAGTCAAGACTACGCCCGACTCGTAACCGGGGAGCTGTTTTTT,CASSQDYARLVTGELFF
many,TRBD2,TRBJ2-1,TRBV29-1,TGCAGCGTTGGGAGCGGGGTTAACTCCTACAATGAGCAGTTCTTC,CSVGSGVNSYNEQFF
many,.,TRBJ2-1,TRBV20-1,TGCAGTGCTAGAGGTAGCGAATCCTCCTACAATGAGCAGTTCTTC,CSARGSESSYNEQFF
.,.,TRBJ1-2,TRBV2,TGTGCCAGCAGTGAAGATAGGACAATGGGTCCCTATGGCTACACCTTC,CASSEDRTMGPYGYTF
.,TRBD1,TRBJ2-7,TRBV4-1,TGCGCCAGCAGCCAAGAGTGGGACAGTCGCGAGCAGTACTTC,CASSQEWDSREQYF
many,TRBD2,TRBJ2-7,TRBV20-1,TGCAGTGCTAGAGGAACTAGCGCAAGCTACGAGCAGTACTTC,CSARGTSASYEQYF
few,.,TRBJ2-2,TRBV9,TGTGCCAGCAGCGCTTCCGACATTACCGGGGAGCTGTTTTTT,CASSASDITGELFF
.,TRBD1,TRBJ1-5,TRBV6-2/TRBV6-3,TGTGCCAGCAGTACGGACAGGGGTTGGAGCAAACAGCCCCAGCATTTT,CASSTDRGWSKQPQHF
many,.,TRBJ2-7,TRBV6-1,TGTGCCAGCAGTAAAACTTACGACTACGAGCAGTACTTC,CASSKTYDYEQYF
many,.,TRBJ1-2,TRBV12-3/TRBV12-4,TGTGCCAGCAGTTTTCCAGGGGCCGGCTACACCTTC,CASSFPGAGYTF
.,.,TRBJ1-1,TRBV19,TGTGCCAGTAATTACCGGAACACTGAAGCTTTCTTT,CASNYRNTEAFF
few,.,TRBJ1-3,TRBV11-2,TGTGCCAGCAGCTCGTGGACCGGACTGGAAAACACCATATATTTT,CASSSWTGLENTIYF
many,.,TRBJ1-6,TRBV28,TGTGCCAGCAGTTTAGGTCACACCGAAAATTCACCCCTCCACTTT,CASSLGHTENSPLHF
.,.,TRBJ1-5,TRBV19,TGTGCCAGTAGTATTGACAGGAATTATCAGCCCCAGCATTTT,CASSIDRNYQPQHF
.,.,TRBJ2-5,TRBV7-9,TGTGCCAGCAGCTCCGTAAATGGGGAAGAGACCCAGTACTTC,CASSSVNGEETQYF
many,.,TRBJ2-5,TRBV20-1,TGCAGTGCCCGGGACAACTACCAAGAGACCCAGTACTTC,CSARDNYQETQYF
.,.,TRBJ2-1,TRBV3-1,TGTGCCAGCAGCCAGGCAGGGTGGGGTTCGGAGCAGTTCTTC,CASSQAGWGSEQFF
.,TRBD2,TRBJ2-5,TRBV5-1,TGCGCCAGCAGGGGGACTACCGTACAAGAGACCCAGTACTTC,CASRGTTVQETQYF
.,.,TRBJ2-7,TRBV4-2,TGTGCCAGCAGCCACCCCGGCCACGAGCAGTACTTC,CASSHPGHEQYF
.,.,TRBJ1-6,TRBV5-1,TGCGCCAGCAGCTTGGGAGGACGCGGTCTTAGGCCCCTCCACTTT,CASSLGGRGLRPLHF
.,TRBD1,TRBJ2-1,TRBV6-1,TGTGCCAGCAGCCACAGGGGTAACAATGAGCAGTTCTTC,CASSHRGNNEQFF
many,TRBD2,TRBJ2-1,TRBV2,TGTGCCAGCAGTGAAGCTGGTTCTGGCGGGAGGGCCAGGGAGCAGTTCTTC,CASSEAGSGGRAREQFF
many,.,TRBJ2-7,TRBV2,TGTGCCAGCAGCCGGGACACAACCTACGAGCAGTACTTC,CASSRDTTYEQYF
.,.,TRBJ1-4,TRBV6-4,TGTGCCAGCAGTAAGGCGGTGGGACTGTTTTTT,CASSKAVGLFF
.,TRBD2,TRBJ2-5,TRBV10-1,TGCGCCAGCAGCCCGGGACTAGAGCTTCAAGAGACCCAGTACTTC,CASSPGLELQETQYF
.,TRBD1,TRBJ2-2,TRBV2,TGTGCCAGCAGGACGGGACAGGGGAACACCGGGGAGCTGTTTTTT,CASRTGQGNTGELFF
few,TRBD1,TRBJ2-5,TRBV20-1,TGCAGTGCTAGAGACGACAAGACAGGGTACCAAGAGACCCAGTACTTC,CSARDDKTGYQETQYF
few,.,TRBJ2-3,TRBV12-3/TRBV12-4,TGTGCCAGCAGTTTTTCCGGCTTAACAAGCACAGATACGCAGTATTTT,CASSFSGLTSTDTQYF
few,TRBD1,TRBJ1-5,TRBV6-1,TGTGCCAGCAGTGAAACTACAGGGGGCTTCAATCAGCCCCAGCATTTT,CASSETTGGFNQPQHF
few,TRBD1,TRBJ2-2,TRBV5-4,TGTGCCAGCAGCCCCCTAGGACAGGGGGAAAACACCGGGGAGCTGTTTTTT,CASSPLGQGENTGELFF